Presented here are 13 T cell receptor beta chains from one specimen sequenced in a study of blood T cell repertoires in COVID-19. Here immunoSEQ multiplex PCR was the method, and the copy in TCRdb shows in-frame clones only, minus some. Of 150,000 to 190,000 clones listed, around four fifths are singletons. The sample comprised peripheral blood. The receptor set was obtained from an elderly woman with acute or convalescent COVID-19.

The J gene is TRBJ1-6, the V gene TRBV7-2, with 7 bases that match TRBD1. The junction had 14 bases not matched to a gene; V was cut back by 2 bases and J by 13 bases. Germline assignment: CDR1 SGHTA and CDR2 FQGNSA. The CDR3 totals 16 residues. CDR3 bases: TGTGCCAGCAGCTTATGGCGGGGACAGCCGAATTATCCCCTCCACTTT. It specifies CASSLWRGQPNYPLHF.

The chain carries TRBV30 and TRBJ2-2; no definite D call. V was trimmed by 8 bases and J by 4 bases, leaving 14 bases between them. The CDR3 covers 13 residues. Germline CDR1 reads GTSNPN; CDR2 reads SVGIG (reference sequence). CDR3 DNA sequence: TGTGCCCACGACACCACACGCACCGGGGAGCTGTTTTTT. Protein: CAHDTTRTGELFF.

The V and J genes are TRBV5-1 and TRBJ1-2; 9 nucleotides agree with TRBD1. The J segment lost 3 bases and the V segment lost 3 bases, leaving 12 bases of the junction unmatched. Germline V CDR1 and CDR2: SGHRS, YFSETQ. The length of the CDR3 is 17 residues. Written as DNA, the CDR3 is TGCGCCAGCAGCTCCGGACAGGGGACTCCTCCCGACTATGGCTACACCTTC. Its translation is CASSSGQGTPPDYGYTF.

This clone has only a few counts. The chain has TRBV5-6 and TRBJ1-2, with TRBD1 identical over 7 bases. The CDR3 contains 15 residues. V lost 6 bases to trimming and J lost 7 bases; unmatched junction nucleotides: 15. CDR1 is SGHDT, CDR2 YYEEEE, per germline. CDR3: CASIRQTGKVSGYTF. DNA for the CDR3: TGTGCCAGCATACGTCAGACAGGGAAAGTGAGTGGCTACACCTTC.

The V call is TRBV6-5, the J call TRBJ1-4; 10 nucleotides align to TRBD1. Germline V gives CDR1 MNHEY, CDR2 SVGAGI. The CDR3 sequence is 15 residues long. Germline trimming cut 6 bases from V and 13 bases from J; bases unmatched to any gene: 14. This chain's CDR3 is CASRSTVGGQGPLFF. DNA of the CDR3: TGTGCCAGCAGATCTACAGTAGGGGGACAGGGGCCACTGTTTTTT.

This chain joins TRBV30 and TRBJ2-7; 7 bases match TRBD1. V was clipped by 5 bases and J by 3 bases; unmatched bases: 10. Germline V CDR1 and CDR2: GTSNPN, SVGIG (reference sequence). This CDR3 region has 14 residues. The CDR3 reads CAWGNQGDGYEQYF. In nucleotides, the CDR3 is TGTGCCTGGGGTAACCAGGGGGACGGCTACGAGCAGTACTTC.

The chain has TRBV5-7 and TRBJ1-5; perhaps TRBD1 as D (5 bases). TRBV5-7 is treated as an ORF (open reading frame) with a function not yet certain. The CDR3 covers 16 residues. Between the trimmed V and J ends, which lost 4 bases and 5 bases, there was a span of 19 bases. The CDR3, as DNA: TGTGCCAGCAGCCCGGGGACTCCCAGGCAGGATCAGCCCCAGCATTTT. This codes for CASSPGTPRQDQPQHF.

The chain joins TRBV7-2 to TRBJ2-3; 8 bases are shared with TRBD2. Germline assignment: CDR1 SGHTA and CDR2 FQGNSA. The CDR3 runs 17 residues. V was clipped by 5 bases and J by 2 bases; unmatched bases: 12. DNA for the CDR3: TGTGCCAGCAGCCCGGGCGGCGGGGGGTACCTCACAGATACGCAGTATTTT. This translates into CASSPGGGGYLTDTQYF.

This chain joins TRBV7-9 and TRBJ2-7; the match to TRBD1 covers 9 bases. The CDR3 runs to 14 residues. J lost 2 bases, V lost 8 bases, and 7 bases had no gene match. The germline CDR1 and CDR2 sequences are SEHNR and FQNEAQ (reference sequence). The CDR3 DNA sequence: TGTGCCAGCGGGGAAGGGACAGGGACCTACGAGCAGTACTTC. Translated, it gives CASGEGTGTYEQYF.

This chain connects TRBV18 to TRBJ2-7, with 10 bases identical to TRBD1. CDR3 length: 15 amino acids. The ends lost 3 bases at V and 6 bases at J; junction bases unmatched: 8. Germline-derived CDR1 and CDR2 are KGHSH and LQKENI. In DNA form, the CDR3 reads TGTGCCAGCTCACCTGCCCGGGACAGGGGATCCGAGCAGTACTTC. This sequence encodes CASSPARDRGSEQYF.

This sequence joins TRBV9 and TRBJ1-6, with D unclear. The CDR3 spans 14 residues. V was cut by 1 base and J by 6 bases, with 8 bases left in between. CDR1 SGDLS and CDR2 YYNGEE come from the germline V gene. CDR3 coding DNA: TGTGCCAGCAGCGTAAACAGCCTTAATTCACCCCTCCACTTT. This encodes CASSVNSLNSPLHF. The full variable domain, with the rest looked up from reference TRBV9 and TRBJ1-6, is DSGVTQTPKHLITATGQRVTLRCSPRSGDLSVYWYQQSLDQGLQFLIQYYNGEERAKGNILERFSAQQFPDLHSELNLSSLELGDSALYFCASSVNSLNSPLHFGNGTRLTVT.

The chain recombines TRBV3-1 (or the pseudogene TRBV3-2) with TRBJ2-1, with 8 bases that match TRBD2. This CDR3 spans 14 amino acids. Per germline, CDR1 LGHDT and CDR2 YNNKEL (reference sequence). J was trimmed by 9 bases and V by 5 bases; bases with no gene match: 9. The chain's CDR3 is CASSRERGFGEQFF. The CDR3 DNA is TGTGCCAGCAGCAGGGAGCGGGGGTTTGGTGAGCAGTTCTTC.

With respect to this clone: Relative to the germline gene, one junction end is altered; a read error may explain this. V and J are TRBV28 and TRBJ1-3; maybe TRBD1 (5 bases). The germline gives CDR1 MDHEN, CDR2 SYDVKM. The CDR3 loop spans 14 amino acids. The DNA for the CDR3 is TGTGCCAGCGGACACGACGGTTCTGTAAACACCATATATTTT. The encoded protein is CASGHDGSVNTIYF.